The rows below give T cell receptor beta chains drawn from one sample of a study of T cells in Graves' hyperthyroidism and ophthalmopathy. MiXCR, run by TCRdb on the multiplex PCR reads, gives a single entry per CDR3 protein. The sample has about 480,000 distinct CDR3 sequences, roughly a quarter seen once. Sequenced: blood. The receptors were sampled from a woman aged 30 to 39 with Graves' ophthalmopathy. Each CDR3 is given with its conserved first and last residue. A D gene is named only where the DNA matches it firmly. Only part of the rows carry a size: once, few, many, or a class if the clone is expanded.

clone size	D gene	V gene	J gene	CDR3 DNA	CDR3 protein
many	-	TRBV5-1	TRBJ1-1	TGCGCCAGCAGCTTAGAGGGCCCGGAAGCTTTCTTT	CASSLEGPEAFF
many	TRBD1	TRBV10-3	TRBJ2-7	TGTGCCATCAGTCCAGACAGGGGAAGGGTCTACGAGCAGTACTTC	CAISPDRGRVYEQYF
many	TRBD1	TRBV27	TRBJ1-5	TGTGCCAGCAGTGAGGGACAGGGAGGTCAGCCCCAGCATTTT	CASSEGQGGQPQHF
many	-	TRBV6-5	TRBJ2-2	TGTGCCAGCAGACGCTCTATGGTCGGGGAGCTGTTTTTT	CASRRSMVGELFF
-	-	TRBV28	TRBJ2-7	TGTGCCAGCAGACTACGGACGGTCTCCTACGAGCAGTACTTC	CASRLRTVSYEQYF
many	-	TRBV20-1	TRBJ2-7	TGCAGTGCTACTAGACAGTCCCACGAGCAGTACTTC	CSATRQSHEQYF
-	-	TRBV6-5	TRBJ1-1	TGTGCCAGCAGTTACTCGCGGACAGTTGTTGGGACTGATGCTTTCTTT	CASSYSRTVVGTDAFF
once	-	TRBV15	TRBJ1-2	TGTGCCACCAGCAGAGATTTGGGGGAGCGCGCTGGCTACACCTTC	CATSRDLGERAGYTF
-	TRBD1	TRBV10-3	TRBJ1-5	TGTGCCACGTGGCCGACAGGGTCCCCTGATCAGCCCCAGCATTTT	CATWPTGSPDQPQHF
many	-	TRBV27	TRBJ1-1	TGTGCCAGCAGGGACATCCCGAACACTGAAGCTTTCTTT	CASRDIPNTEAFF
many	-	TRBV15	TRBJ2-5	TGTGCCACCAGCAGAGATCGGACGGATCAAGAGACCCAGTACTTC	CATSRDRTDQETQYF
many	-	TRBV20-1	TRBJ2-5	TGCAGTGCTCTAGCGGCAGGGGGGGAGACCCAGTACTTC	CSALAAGGETQYF
-	-	TRBV6-2/TRBV6-3	TRBJ1-5	TGTGCCAGCAGTTACTCCCGGGGAAACCCTGGGGGGAAATATCAGCCCCAGCATTTT	CASSYSRGNPGGKYQPQHF
-	TRBD2	TRBV4-1	TRBJ2-7	TGCGCCAGCAGCCCAGACGGGAGGGAGAGAGAGCAGTACTTC	CASSPDGREREQYF
-	TRBD1	TRBV11-2	TRBJ2-7	TGTGCCAGCAGGGACCCCGGGACAGCCTACGAGCAGTACTTC	CASRDPGTAYEQYF
few	-	TRBV6-2/TRBV6-3	TRBJ2-5	TGTGCCAGCAGTTACTGGGGTGGGAAGACCCAGTACTTC	CASSYWGGKTQYF
once	-	TRBV5-4	TRBJ2-2	TGTGTCAGCAGCTTACCTCGAGGCACCGGGGAGCTGTTTTTT	CVSSLPRGTGELFF
-	-	TRBV5-1	TRBJ1-3	TGCGCCAGCAGCTTTGTAGAAGTAAGCTCTGGAAACACCATATATTTT	CASSFVEVSSGNTIYF
-	TRBD1	TRBV6-2/TRBV6-3	TRBJ2-5	TGTGCCAGCAGTCCCGGGACAGGGGGGTACCAAGAGACCCAGTACTTC	CASSPGTGGYQETQYF
many	-	TRBV12-3/TRBV12-4	TRBJ1-1	TGTGCCAGCAGCTTAGTTGGGGGACGGACTGAAGCTTTCTTT	CASSLVGGRTEAFF
-	TRBD1	TRBV19	TRBJ2-2	TGTGCCAGTAGTCCCCTACCGGGACAGGGGTACACCGGGGAGCTGTTTTTT	CASSPLPGQGYTGELFF
-	TRBD1	TRBV28	TRBJ1-2	TGTGCCAGCATTATGACAGGGCAAGGGGGGGGCTACACCTTC	CASIMTGQGGGYTF
few	TRBD1	TRBV10-3	TRBJ2-7	TGTGCCATCGGAGAGACAGGGGGCACCTACGAGCAGTACTTC	CAIGETGGTYEQYF
few	-	TRBV12-3/TRBV12-4	TRBJ1-2	TGTGCCAGCAGGACCCTCAGGGCCCGGGGGGGCTACACCTTC	CASRTLRARGGYTF
many	TRBD2	TRBV12-3/TRBV12-4	TRBJ2-7	TGTGCCAGCAGCCTTGGGGCTAGCGGGGGAGGGGAGTACTTC	CASSLGASGGGEYF
-	-	TRBV19	TRBJ1-1	TGTGCCAGTAGTCTACAGGGTGCTGATGCTTTCTTT	CASSLQGADAFF
-	-	TRBV18	TRBJ1-1	TGTGCCAGCTCACCACGTCAGGGGCTGATCACTGAAGCTTTCTTT	CASSPRQGLITEAFF
many	TRBD1	TRBV27	TRBJ1-2	TGTGCCAGCAGTTTAAGGAGGGGGCACTATGGCTACACCTTC	CASSLRRGHYGYTF
-	-	TRBV29-1	TRBJ1-2	TGCAGCGTTGGTAAGGACAGCACTGATAACTATGGCTACACCTTC	CSVGKDSTDNYGYTF
-	TRBD2	TRBV7-2	TRBJ2-5	TGTGCCAGCAACGTTAGCGGGAGGTGGGAGACCCAGTACTTC	CASNVSGRWETQYF
-	-	TRBV3-1	TRBJ1-3	TGTGCCAGCAGCCTCACTTCGGGGCCGGGAAACACCATATATTTT	CASSLTSGPGNTIYF
many	-	TRBV4-3	TRBJ2-7	TGCGCCAGCAGCCAAGATCTCCAGTCCAGCTCCTACGAGCAGTACTTC	CASSQDLQSSSYEQYF
-	-	TRBV12-3/TRBV12-4	TRBJ2-7	TGTGCCAGCAGCCCTGAGTTAGAAGCGGTTTACGAGCAGTACTTC	CASSPELEAVYEQYF
-	TRBD2	TRBV11-2	TRBJ2-7	TGTGCCAGCAGCTTAAGAGCGGGACCTCCACCTCCTGGCGAGCAGTACTTC	CASSLRAGPPPPGEQYF
-	-	TRBV19	TRBJ1-1	TGTGCCAGTAGTATGGAGGCGGCAAGCATGAACACTGAAGCTTTCTTT	CASSMEAASMNTEAFF
many	-	TRBV6-5	TRBJ1-1	TGTGCCAGCAGTTACTCGGGAGGGAAGAACACTGAAGCTTTCTTT	CASSYSGGKNTEAFF